This is a list of T cell receptor beta chains from one sample in a study of CD8 T cell repertoires and HIV-1 epitope variants. Their target antigens are unknown. TCRdb's table, derived via immunoSEQ multiplex PCR, lists solely in-frame clones and lacks some. The table has 4,500 to 6,000 clones, 60% to 75% seen once. Input material: cultured CD8+ T cells derived from PBMCs. The receptors were sampled from a male donor with HIV. Both conserved end residues are part of each CDR3. Each record gives: CDR3 DNA, CDR3 protein, V gene, clone size, D gene, J gene. The D gene is left open where the match is weak. The listing skips clone size in some rows; elsewhere it reads once, few, many or a size class.

cdr3_nt: TGTGCCAGTAGTTTAAAGGTCCTGCCCGGCTCTGGAAACACCATATATTTT
cdr3_aa: CASSLKVLPGSGNTIYF
v_call: TRBV19
clone_size: -
d_call: -
j_call: TRBJ1-3

cdr3_nt: TGTGCCTGGAGCGGAGGCATGAACACTGAAGCTTTCTTT
cdr3_aa: CAWSGGMNTEAFF
v_call: TRBV30
clone_size: -
d_call: -
j_call: TRBJ1-1

cdr3_nt: TGTGCCAGCAGCGCCGGGACAGAATACTACGAGCAGTACTTC
cdr3_aa: CASSAGTEYYEQYF
v_call: TRBV5-6
clone_size: -
d_call: TRBD1
j_call: TRBJ2-7

cdr3_nt: TGTGCCATCGGGGGACAGGTGGGGAACACTGAAGCTTTCTTT
cdr3_aa: CAIGGQVGNTEAFF
v_call: TRBV10-3
clone_size: -
d_call: TRBD1
j_call: TRBJ1-1

cdr3_nt: TGTGCCAGCAGTTACTCGCAAAACTTGGGTGGCTACACCTTC
cdr3_aa: CASSYSQNLGGYTF
v_call: TRBV6-5
clone_size: -
d_call: -
j_call: TRBJ1-2

cdr3_nt: TGTGCCAGCAGTTTCCCCCCCCCTAGTCCCAATACACCTACCACCTACGAGCAGTACTTC
cdr3_aa: CASSFPPPSPNTPTTYEQYF
v_call: TRBV28
clone_size: -
d_call: -
j_call: TRBJ2-7

cdr3_nt: TGTGCCACCCATCATAGCAACACCGGGGAGCTGTTTTTT
cdr3_aa: CATHHSNTGELFF
v_call: TRBV15
clone_size: -
d_call: -
j_call: TRBJ2-2

cdr3_nt: TGTGCCAGCAGTTACGGGCTAGGCGGGGTCGAAGCTTTCTTT
cdr3_aa: CASSYGLGGVEAFF
v_call: TRBV6-6
clone_size: -
d_call: -
j_call: TRBJ1-1

cdr3_nt: TGCGCCAGCAGCTTGGACGCAGATACGCAGTATTTT
cdr3_aa: CASSLDADTQYF
v_call: TRBV5-1
clone_size: once
d_call: -
j_call: TRBJ2-3

cdr3_nt: TGTGCCAGCAGTTACGACGCGGGGGGGCCAAATGAGCAGTTCTTC
cdr3_aa: CASSYDAGGPNEQFF
v_call: TRBV6-5
clone_size: -
d_call: TRBD2
j_call: TRBJ2-1